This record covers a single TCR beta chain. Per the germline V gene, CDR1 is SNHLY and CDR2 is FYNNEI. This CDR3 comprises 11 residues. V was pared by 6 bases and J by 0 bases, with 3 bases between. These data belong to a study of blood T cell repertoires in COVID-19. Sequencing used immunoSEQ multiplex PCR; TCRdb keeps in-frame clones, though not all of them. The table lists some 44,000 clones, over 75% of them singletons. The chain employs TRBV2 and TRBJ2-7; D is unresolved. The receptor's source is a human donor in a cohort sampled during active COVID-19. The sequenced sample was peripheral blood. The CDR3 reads CASSGSYEQYF. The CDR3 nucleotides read TGTGCCAGCAGCGGCTCCTACGAGCAGTACTTC.